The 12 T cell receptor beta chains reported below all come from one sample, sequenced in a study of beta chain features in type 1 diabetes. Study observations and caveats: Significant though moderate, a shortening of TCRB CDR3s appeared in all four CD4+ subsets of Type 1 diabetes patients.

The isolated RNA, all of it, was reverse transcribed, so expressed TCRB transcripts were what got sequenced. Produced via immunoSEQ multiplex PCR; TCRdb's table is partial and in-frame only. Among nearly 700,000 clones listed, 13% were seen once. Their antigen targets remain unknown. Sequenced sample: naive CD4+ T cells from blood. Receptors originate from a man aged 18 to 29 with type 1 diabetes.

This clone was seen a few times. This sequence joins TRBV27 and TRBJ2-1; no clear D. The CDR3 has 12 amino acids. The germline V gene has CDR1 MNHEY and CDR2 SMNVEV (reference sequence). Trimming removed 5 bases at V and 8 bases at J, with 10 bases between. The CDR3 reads CASSPLRDEQFF. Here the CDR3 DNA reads TGTGCCAGCAGTCCTCTAAGGGATGAGCAGTTCTTC.

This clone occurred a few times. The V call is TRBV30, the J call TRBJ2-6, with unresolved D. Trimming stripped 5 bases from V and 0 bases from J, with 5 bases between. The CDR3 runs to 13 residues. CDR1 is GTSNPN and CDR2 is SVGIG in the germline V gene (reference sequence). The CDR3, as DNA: TGTGCCTGGGAGACCTCTGGGGCCAACGTCCTGACTTTC. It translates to CAWETSGANVLTF.

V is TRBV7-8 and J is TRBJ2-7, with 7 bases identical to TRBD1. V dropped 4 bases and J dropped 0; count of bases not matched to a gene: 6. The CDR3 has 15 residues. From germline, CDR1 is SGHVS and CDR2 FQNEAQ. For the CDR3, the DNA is TGTGCCAGCAGCTCAGGACAGGACCCCTCCTACGAGCAGTACTTC. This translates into CASSSGQDPSYEQYF.

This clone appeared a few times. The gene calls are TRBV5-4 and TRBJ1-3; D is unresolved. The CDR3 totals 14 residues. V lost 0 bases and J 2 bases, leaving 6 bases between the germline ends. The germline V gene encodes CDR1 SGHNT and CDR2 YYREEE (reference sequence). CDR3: CASSLERAGNTIYF. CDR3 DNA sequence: TGTGCCAGCAGCTTGGAGAGGGCTGGAAACACCATATATTTT.

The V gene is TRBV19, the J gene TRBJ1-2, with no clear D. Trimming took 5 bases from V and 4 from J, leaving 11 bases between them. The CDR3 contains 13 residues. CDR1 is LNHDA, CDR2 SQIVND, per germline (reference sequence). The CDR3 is CASSPHTTYGYTF. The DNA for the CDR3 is TGTGCCAGTAGTCCACACACTACCTATGGCTACACCTTC.

The CDR3 DNA is TGCGCCAGCAGCCAGGGATCCGGGACAAGGAATGAGCAGTTCTTC. It codes for CASSQGSGTRNEQFF. The genes are TRBV5-1 and TRBJ2-1; D is perhaps TRBD1 (6 bases). The V and J ends lost 4 bases and 7 bases respectively, with 18 bases between them. From germline, CDR1 is SGHRS and CDR2 YFSETQ. The CDR3 runs 15 residues.

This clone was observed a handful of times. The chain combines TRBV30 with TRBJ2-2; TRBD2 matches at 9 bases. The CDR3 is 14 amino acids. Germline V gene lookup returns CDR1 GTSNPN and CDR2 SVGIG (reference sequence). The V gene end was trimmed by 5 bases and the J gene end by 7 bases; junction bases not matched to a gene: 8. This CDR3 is CAWRGSLAGGELFF. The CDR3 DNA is TGTGCCTGGCGAGGTTCACTAGCGGGCGGGGAGCTGTTTTTT. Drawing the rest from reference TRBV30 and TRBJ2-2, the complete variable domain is SQTIHQWPATLVQPVGSPLSLECTVEGTSNPNLYWYRQAAGRGLQLLFYSVGIGQISSEVPQNLSASRPQDRQFILSSKKLLLSDSGFYLCAWRGSLAGGELFFGEGSRLTVL.

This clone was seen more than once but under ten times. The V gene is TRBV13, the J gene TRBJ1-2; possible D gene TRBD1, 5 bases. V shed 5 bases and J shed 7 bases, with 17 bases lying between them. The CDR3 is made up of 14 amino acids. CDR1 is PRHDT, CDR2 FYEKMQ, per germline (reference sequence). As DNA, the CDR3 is TGTGCCAGCAGCCCGGGACGGGGGAGACGTGGCTACACCTTC. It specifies CASSPGRGRRGYTF.

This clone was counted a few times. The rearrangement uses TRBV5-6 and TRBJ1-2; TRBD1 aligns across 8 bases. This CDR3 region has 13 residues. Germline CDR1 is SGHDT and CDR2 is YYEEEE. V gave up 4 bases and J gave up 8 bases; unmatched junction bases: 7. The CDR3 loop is CASSRQGSGGYTF. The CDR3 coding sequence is TGTGCCAGCAGCAGACAGGGGTCTGGAGGCTACACCTTC.

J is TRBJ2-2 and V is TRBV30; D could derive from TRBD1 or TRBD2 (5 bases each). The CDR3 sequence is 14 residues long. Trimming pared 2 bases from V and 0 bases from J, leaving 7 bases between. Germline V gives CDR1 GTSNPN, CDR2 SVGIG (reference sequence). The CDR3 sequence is CAWSRGANTGELFF. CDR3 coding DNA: TGTGCCTGGAGTCGAGGGGCGAACACCGGGGAGCTGTTTTTT.

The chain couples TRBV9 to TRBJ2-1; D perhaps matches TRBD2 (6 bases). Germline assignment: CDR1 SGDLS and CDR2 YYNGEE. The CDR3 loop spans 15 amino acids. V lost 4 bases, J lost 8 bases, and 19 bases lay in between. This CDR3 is CASSTPPEGYHEQFF. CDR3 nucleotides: TGTGCCAGCAGCACACCACCGGAGGGATACCATGAGCAGTTCTTC.

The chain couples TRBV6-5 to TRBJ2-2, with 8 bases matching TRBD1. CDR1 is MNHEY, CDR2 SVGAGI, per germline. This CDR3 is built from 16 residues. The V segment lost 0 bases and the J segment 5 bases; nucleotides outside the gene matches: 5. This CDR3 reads CASSYSAGGATGELFF. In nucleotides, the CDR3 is TGTGCCAGCAGTTACTCGGCAGGGGGCGCAACCGGGGAGCTGTTTTTT.